The entry below describes one TCR beta chain. Some clones are missing from TCRdb's copy, which holds only in-frame ones; the method was immunoSEQ multiplex PCR. Found here are hundreds of thousands of clones, 74% of them singletons; the top ten hold approximately 1.8%. V was shortened by 4 bases and J by 9 bases, with 11 bases between the two germline ends. This CDR3 spans 12 amino acids. Germline loops: CDR1 SGHRS, CDR2 YFSETQ. This entry is derived from a study of shared clonotypes between healthy human individuals. Sequencing was performed on memory CD4+ T cells sorted from blood. The subset denotes: CD45RA-negative fraction. The rearrangement uses TRBV5-1 and TRBJ2-1; D is possibly TRBD1 (6 bases). The TCR comes from a woman aged 25 to 39 in good health. CDR3 region: CASSGQGSEQFF. The DNA of the CDR3 is TGCGCCAGCAGCGGGCAGGGGAGTGAGCAGTTCTTC.